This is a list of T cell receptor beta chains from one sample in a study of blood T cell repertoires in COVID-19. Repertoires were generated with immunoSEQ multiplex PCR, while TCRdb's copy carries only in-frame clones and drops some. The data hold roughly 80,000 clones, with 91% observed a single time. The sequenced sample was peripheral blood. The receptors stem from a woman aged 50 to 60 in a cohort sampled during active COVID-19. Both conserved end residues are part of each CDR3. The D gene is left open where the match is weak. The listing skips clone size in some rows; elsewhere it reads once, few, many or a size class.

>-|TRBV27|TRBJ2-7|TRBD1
TGTGCCAGCAGAGGGACAGGGGGCTCCTACGAGCAGTACTTC
CASRGTGGSYEQYF
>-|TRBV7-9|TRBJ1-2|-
TGTGCCAGCAGCCCCGTTGTCGGAGGGGATCTCGATGGCTACACCTTC
CASSPVVGGDLDGYTF
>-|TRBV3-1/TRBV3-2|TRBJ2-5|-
TGTGCCAGCAGCCACAGCCAAGAGACCCAGTACTTC
CASSHSQETQYF
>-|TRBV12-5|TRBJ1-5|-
TGTGCTAGTGGTTTGTTCGCCAGTAATCAGCCCCAGCATTTT
CASGLFASNQPQHF
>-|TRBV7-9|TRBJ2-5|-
TGTGCCAGCCTAGGGCAGGGAGAGACCCAGTACTTC
CASLGQGETQYF
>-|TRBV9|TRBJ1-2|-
TGTGCCAGCAGCTCTCCTCATGGCTACACCTTC
CASSSPHGYTF
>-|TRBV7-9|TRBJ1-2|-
TGTGCCAGCAGCTTAGGCGCCCAGGGAGGCGGCTACACCTTC
CASSLGAQGGGYTF
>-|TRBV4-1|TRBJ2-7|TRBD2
TGCGCCAGCAGCCAAGGAGGGAAGCGGGGCTACGAGCAGTACTTC
CASSQGGKRGYEQYF
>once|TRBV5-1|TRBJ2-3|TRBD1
TGCGCCAGCAGCTTGGTTCCGGCTGGACAGGGGGCAGATACGCAGTATTTT
CASSLVPAGQGADTQYF
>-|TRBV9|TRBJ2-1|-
TGTGCCAGCAGCGTAAGCCAGGGGCAGGATGAGCAGTTCTTC
CASSVSQGQDEQFF
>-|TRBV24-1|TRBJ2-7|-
TGTGCCACCTCCAAGGCCTCGGGTGAGCAGTACTTC
CATSKASGEQYF
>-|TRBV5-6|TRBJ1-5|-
TGTGCCAGCAGCTTGGTGGGGGCCAATCAGCCCCAGCATTTT
CASSLVGANQPQHF
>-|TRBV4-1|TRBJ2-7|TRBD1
TGCGCCAGCAGCCAACGGGGACAGGCCCCATACGAGCAGTACTTC
CASSQRGQAPYEQYF
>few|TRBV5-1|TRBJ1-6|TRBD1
TGCGCCAGCAGCTTGGCTGGGACAGGTTCACCCCTCCACTTT
CASSLAGTGSPLHF
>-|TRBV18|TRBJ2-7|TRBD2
TGTGCCAGCTCTTACCGGGGGGACCCGGAGCAGTACTTC
CASSYRGDPEQYF
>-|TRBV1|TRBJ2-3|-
TGCACCAGCAGCCGGATATCGGACGGGACTAGCGGGAAATGGGATACGCAGTATTTT
CTSSRISDGTSGKWDTQYF
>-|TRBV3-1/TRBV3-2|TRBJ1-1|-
TGTGCCAGCAGCCAAGAGGGGGCCGGCACTGAAGCTTTCTTT
CASSQEGAGTEAFF
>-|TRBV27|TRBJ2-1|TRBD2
TGTGCCAGCCATCCTGGACTAGCGGGAGGATCTGAGCAGTTCTTC
CASHPGLAGGSEQFF
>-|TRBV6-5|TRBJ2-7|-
TGTGCCAGCATGATATTGGGGGGAACCCACGGCGAGCAGTACTTC
CASMILGGTHGEQYF
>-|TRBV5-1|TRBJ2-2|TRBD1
TGCGCCAGCAGCCCACCGCAGGGGGATACCGGGGAGCTGTTTTTT
CASSPPQGDTGELFF
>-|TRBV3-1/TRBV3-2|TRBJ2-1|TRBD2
TGTGCCAGCAGCCCGAATACGTACGCGGGAGTATACAATGAGCAGTTCTTC
CASSPNTYAGVYNEQFF
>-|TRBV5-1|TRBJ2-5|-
TGCGCCAGCAGCAAGAGGGTTCTGGAGACCCAGTACTTC
CASSKRVLETQYF
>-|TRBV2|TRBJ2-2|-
TGTGCCAGCAGTAACAGCCGGGACTCCCACACCGGGGAGCTGTTTTTT
CASSNSRDSHTGELFF
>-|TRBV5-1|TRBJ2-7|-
TGCGCCAGCAGCCGAGATGCCTACGAGCAGTACTTC
CASSRDAYEQYF
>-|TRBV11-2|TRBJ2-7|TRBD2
TGTGCCAGCAGCCCTGGACTAGCGGGAGTGGGCGAGCAGTACTTC
CASSPGLAGVGEQYF
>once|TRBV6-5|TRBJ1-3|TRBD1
TGTGCCGGGCAAAAAGGGACAGGGGGTGTAAACACCATATATTTT
CAGQKGTGGVNTIYF
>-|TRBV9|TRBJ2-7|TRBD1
TGTGCCAGCAGCGCGGGACAGGTGGGGCAGCAGTACTTC
CASSAGQVGQQYF
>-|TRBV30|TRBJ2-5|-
TGTGCCTGGCAAAGGGGATTCCAAGAGACCCAGTACTTC
CAWQRGFQETQYF
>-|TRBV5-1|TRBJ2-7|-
TGCGCCAGCAGCTTAGCAGGGTACGGCGAGCAGTACTTC
CASSLAGYGEQYF
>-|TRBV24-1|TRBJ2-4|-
TGTGCCACCAGTGACCCAAGAGGGCTAGCCAAAAACATTCAGTACTTC
CATSDPRGLAKNIQYF
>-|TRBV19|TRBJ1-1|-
TGTGCCAGTAGTACTCTACAGTACACTGAAGCTTTCTTT
CASSTLQYTEAFF
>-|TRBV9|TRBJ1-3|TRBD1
TGTGCCAGCCAGGGACAGAGGAGCTCTGGAAACACCATATATTTT
CASQGQRSSGNTIYF
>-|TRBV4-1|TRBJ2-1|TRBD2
TGCGCCAGCGGGGAGGGCAATGAGCAGTTCTTC
CASGEGNEQFF
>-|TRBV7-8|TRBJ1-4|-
TGTGCCAGCAGCCTTGGCGGAGGGATTGAAAAACTGTTTTTT
CASSLGGGIEKLFF
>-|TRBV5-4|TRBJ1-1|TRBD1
TGTGCCAGCAGCTGGGGGACAGATGAAGCTTTCTTT
CASSWGTDEAFF
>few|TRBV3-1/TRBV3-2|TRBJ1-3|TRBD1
TGTGCCAGCAGCTCTCCCGGGACAGGGGTAGGAAACACCATATATTTT
CASSSPGTGVGNTIYF
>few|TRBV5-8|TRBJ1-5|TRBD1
TGTGCCAGCAGCTTGCCGAGGGGGCTACTTCATCCCCAGCATTTT
CASSLPRGLLHPQHF
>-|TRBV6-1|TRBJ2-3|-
TGTGCCAGCAGTGAACAGGACTACTCAGATACGCAGTATTTT
CASSEQDYSDTQYF
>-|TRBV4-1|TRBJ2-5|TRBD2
TGCGCCAGCAGCCAAGATCTAGAGGCTAGCGGGGCCAAGGGAGAGACCCAGTACTTC
CASSQDLEASGAKGETQYF
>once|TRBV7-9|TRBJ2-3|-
TGTGCCAGCAGCTCGAATTCAGGGGGGAGCACAGATACGCAGTATTTT
CASSSNSGGSTDTQYF
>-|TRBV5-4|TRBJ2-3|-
TGTGCCAGCAGCTTGGCCGGGTCAACGGGATCGCAGTATTTT
CASSLAGSTGSQYF
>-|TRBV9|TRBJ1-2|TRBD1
TGTGCCAGCAGCGTAGGTTCAGGGGGTGATGGCTACACCTTC
CASSVGSGGDGYTF
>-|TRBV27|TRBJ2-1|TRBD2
TGTGCCTCGGACCCGATGGCGGGAGGGAATGAGCAGTTCTTC
CASDPMAGGNEQFF
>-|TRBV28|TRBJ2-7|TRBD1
TGTGCCAGCAGTCTCCGGACAGGGGTTTTCCACGAGCAGTACTTC
CASSLRTGVFHEQYF